The 27 T cell receptor beta chains listed next were all sequenced from one sample in a study of cytomegalovirus exposure and HLA in healthy donors. The PCR made use of 60 Vbeta and 13 Jbeta primers. Using immunoSEQ multiplex PCR, the repertoire was profiled, and TCRdb retains in-frame clones only, with some absent. The data contain roughly 150,000 clones, 60% to 80% of them singletons. Input material: PBMCs. The receptor source for this set is a male donor in good health and CMV-seronegative.

The chain employs TRBV29-1 and TRBJ2-7; a weak D match, TRBD1 (5 bases). Germline V lookup: CDR1 SQVTM, CDR2 ANQGSEA. The CDR3 is made up of 14 amino acids. The V and J ends lost 0 bases and 0 bases respectively, with 9 bases between them. In nucleotides, the CDR3 is TGCAGCGTTGAAGACGACAGCCACTCCTACGAGCAGTACTTC. This translates into CSVEDDSHSYEQYF.

The chain has TRBV9 and TRBJ2-7, with D tentatively TRBD2 (6 bases). The germline CDR1 and CDR2 sequences are SGDLS and YYNGEE. V shed 3 bases and J shed 1 base, with 11 bases lying between them. The CDR3 loop spans 14 amino acids. CDR3 sequence reads: CASSAYGGSYEQYF. The CDR3 DNA follows: TGTGCCAGCAGCGCCTACGGGGGTTCCTACGAGCAGTACTTC.

As for this clone: This specimen includes other DNA sequences encoding the same CDR3. This chain joins TRBV7-2 and TRBJ2-7; 8 bases are shared with TRBD1. The germline V gene has CDR1 SGHTA and CDR2 FQGNSA. The CDR3 is made up of 15 amino acids. The trim removed 5 bases at V and 0 bases at J, leaving 6 bases unmatched. CDR3: CASSKDRASSYEQYF. The CDR3 region has the DNA TGTGCCAGCAGCAAGGACAGGGCTAGCTCCTACGAGCAGTACTTC.

The CDR3, as DNA: TGTGCCAGCAGCTCTAGAGCGGGAGGGCCTTTTTCGCAGTACTTC. It specifies CASSSRAGGPFSQYF. The rearrangement joins TRBV7-6 to TRBJ2-7; 10 positions agree with TRBD2. Germline CDR1 is SGHVS and CDR2 is FNYEAQ. V lost 4 bases and J lost 9; bases outside the gene matches: 12. This CDR3 region has 15 residues.

The chain employs TRBV27 and TRBJ2-5; 11 nucleotides agree with TRBD2. The CDR3 covers 15 residues. The V gene's germline CDR1 is MNHEY and CDR2 SMNVEV (reference sequence). Trimming removed 6 bases from V and 4 bases from J; junction bases left unmatched: 7. CDR3 protein: CASRLAGGHGETQYF. Here the CDR3 DNA reads TGTGCCAGCAGGTTAGCGGGAGGGCACGGAGAGACCCAGTACTTC.

This clone was observed a handful of times. The chain combines TRBV30 with TRBJ2-6; 8 positions agree with TRBD1. Per germline, CDR1 GTSNPN and CDR2 SVGIG (reference sequence). The CDR3 consists of 14 residues. Trimming removed 3 bases from V and 4 bases from J; junction bases left unmatched: 2. CDR3 DNA sequence: TGTGCCTGGAGCCAGGGGGCAGGGGCCAACGTCCTGACTTTC. It codes for CAWSQGAGANVLTF. The whole variable domain, filled in from reference TRBV30 and TRBJ2-6, reads SQTIHQWPATLVQPVGSPLSLECTVEGTSNPNLYWYRQAAGRGLQLLFYSVGIGQISSEVPQNLSASRPQDRQFILSSKKLLLSDSGFYLCAWSQGAGANVLTFGAGSRLTVL.

The chain is built from TRBV6-5 and TRBJ1-2; 9 nucleotides match TRBD1. Germline V lookup: CDR1 MNHEY, CDR2 SVGAGI. Germline trimming cut 7 bases from V and 7 bases from J; bases unmatched to any gene: 10. The CDR3 spans 14 residues. The CDR3 here is CASKSTGGAFGYTF. CDR3 bases: TGTGCCAGCAAGAGTACAGGGGGCGCTTTTGGCTACACCTTC.

The genes are TRBV5-4 and TRBJ2-7, with TRBD1 matching over 7 bases. With 4 bases clipped from V and 3 bases from J, the junction kept 7 bases outside the gene matches. CDR1 and CDR2 from the germline V gene are SGHNT and YYREEE (reference sequence). The CDR3 length is 14 residues. The CDR3 DNA follows: TGTGCCAGCAGCCCTCGGGACAGAGACTACGAGCAGTACTTC. The encoded protein is CASSPRDRDYEQYF. The variable domain in full, completed from reference TRBV5-4 and TRBJ2-7, reads ETGVTQSPTHLIKTRGQQVTLRCSSQSGHNTVSWYQQALGQGPQFIFQYYREEENGRGNFPPRFSGLQFPNYSSELNVNALELDDSALYLCASSPRDRDYEQYFGPGTRLTVT.

The chain recombines TRBV5-5 with TRBJ1-2; 10 nucleotides match TRBD1. The CDR3 is made up of 14 amino acids. Germline CDR1 and CDR2: SGHKS and YYEKEE (reference sequence). V was pared by 4 bases and J by 7 bases, with 7 bases of the junction left unmatched. CDR3 protein: CASSQGQGEGGYTF. DNA for the CDR3: TGTGCCAGCAGCCAAGGACAGGGGGAGGGTGGCTACACCTTC.

V is TRBV5-4 and J is TRBJ1-3, with 7 bases matching TRBD1. J gave up 0 bases and V 4 bases, and 10 bases lay outside the gene matches. The CDR3 contains 17 residues. The germline gives CDR1 SGHNT, CDR2 YYREEE (reference sequence). CDR3 nucleotide sequence: TGTGCCAGCAGCCCCGGCCCCGACAGGGACTCTGGAAACACCATATATTTT. It specifies CASSPGPDRDSGNTIYF.

The V and J genes are TRBV19 and TRBJ1-1; D unresolved. The CDR3 sequence is 13 residues long. V was trimmed by 3 bases and J by 5 bases, leaving 10 bases between them. Germline V gene sequence: CDR1 LNHDA, CDR2 SQIVND (reference sequence). CDR3 DNA sequence: TGTGCCAGTAGTATCGAGTTAGTGACTGAAGCTTTCTTT. Protein: CASSIELVTEAFF.

The V call is TRBV9, the J call TRBJ2-2; TRBD2 agrees at 9 bases. The CDR3 consists of 16 residues. Losses at the gene ends were 4 bases for V and 1 base for J; bases not matched to a gene: 5. Germline lookup yields CDR1 SGDLS and CDR2 YYNGEE. CDR3 in amino acids: CASSPRGGGNTGELFF. CDR3 nucleotides: TGTGCCAGCAGCCCGCGGGGGGGCGGGAACACCGGGGAGCTGTTTTTT.

This sequence joins TRBV7-8 and TRBJ2-5, with TRBD2 matching over 10 bases. V lost 0 bases to trimming and J lost 0 bases; unmatched junction nucleotides: 1. Germline V lookup: CDR1 SGHVS, CDR2 FQNEAQ. CDR3 length equals 16 residues. The CDR3 DNA reads TGTGCCAGCAGCTTAGCACTAGCGGGGTACCAAGAGACCCAGTACTTC. Translation: CASSLALAGYQETQYF.

The chain recombines TRBV9 with TRBJ2-1; 8 nucleotides align to TRBD2. Germline V gene sequence: CDR1 SGDLS, CDR2 YYNGEE. The CDR3 has 19 amino acids. V lost 1 base and J lost 2; bases outside the gene matches: 14. CDR3 in amino acids: CASSVPGGERETAYNEQFF. CDR3 nucleotide sequence: TGTGCCAGCAGCGTACCCGGCGGGGAGCGGGAGACCGCCTACAATGAGCAGTTCTTC.

This chain uses TRBV19 with TRBJ2-1; D possibly corresponds to TRBD2 (6 bases). Trimming took 6 bases from V and 2 from J, leaving 17 bases between them. Germline loops: CDR1 LNHDA, CDR2 SQIVND (reference sequence). The CDR3 runs to 16 residues. The CDR3 spells CASSRVRDLTYNEQFF. CDR3 nucleotides: TGTGCCAGTAGCCGGGTCCGGGACTTAACCTACAATGAGCAGTTCTTC. The full variable domain, its missing parts supplied by reference TRBV19 and TRBJ2-1, is DGGITQSPKYLFRKEGQNVTLSCEQNLNHDAMYWYRQDPGQGLRLIYYSQIVNDFQKGDIAEGYSVSREKKESFPLTVTSAQKNPTAFYLCASSRVRDLTYNEQFFGPGTRLTVL.

Regarding this clone: Sequence at one end of the junction differs from germline and may be a read error. At the DNA level, this CDR3 is encoded by other sequences in the same sample as well. The chain couples TRBV5-6 to TRBJ1-4, with D hard to call. CDR1 is SGHDT, CDR2 YYEEEE, per germline. This CDR3 region has 15 residues. The chain's CDR3 is CASSLPGDRGEKLFF. In DNA, the CDR3 is TGTGCCAGCAGCTTGCCGGGAGATCGGGGAGAAAAACTATTTTTT. Together with reference TRBV5-6 and TRBJ1-4, the CDR3 gives the full variable domain: DAGVTQSPTHLIKTRGQQVTLRCSPKSGHDTVSWYQQALGQGPQFIFQYYEEEERQRGNFPDRFSGHQFPNYSSELNVNALLLGDSALYLCASSLPGDRGEKLFFGSGTQLSVL.

The chain combines TRBV6-5 with TRBJ1-2; tentatively, D is TRBD1 (5 bases). Between the trimmed V and J ends, which lost 4 bases and 2 bases, there was a span of 14 bases. CDR1 is MNHEY, CDR2 SVGAGI, per germline. This CDR3 comprises 15 residues. In DNA form, the CDR3 reads TGTGCCAGCAGTTCCCCAGAGACAGCAAACTATGGCTACACCTTC. Translating gives CASSSPETANYGYTF.

This clone was seen a handful of times. This CDR3 is CASSSGTSGRAGADTQYF. The DNA of the CDR3 is TGTGCCAGCAGCTCCGGGACTAGCGGGAGGGCCGGGGCAGATACGCAGTATTTT. The chain couples TRBV7-9 to TRBJ2-3, with TRBD2 identical over 16 bases. CDR3 length: 18 amino acids. The V segment lost 4 bases and the J segment 4 bases; nucleotides outside the gene matches: 8. Germline CDR1 reads SEHNR; CDR2 reads FQNEAQ (reference sequence).

V is TRBV6-6 and J is TRBJ2-7; D might be TRBD1 (6 bases). Germline-derived CDR1 and CDR2 are MNHNY and SVGAGI (reference sequence). Trimming stripped 4 bases from V and 3 bases from J, with 10 bases between. The CDR3 contains 13 residues. The CDR3 DNA is TGTGCCAGCAGTTCTCAGGGGAGCTACGAGCAGTACTTC. Translated: CASSSQGSYEQYF.

The rearrangement links TRBV18 to TRBJ1-3; D not certain. The V gene lost 4 bases and the J gene lost 3 bases, with 13 bases spanning the gap. The CDR3 is 15 residues long. The germline V gene encodes CDR1 KGHSH and CDR2 LQKENI. Here the CDR3 reads CASSQATAGGNTIYF. Here the CDR3 DNA reads TGTGCCAGCTCACAGGCTACGGCGGGTGGAAACACCATATATTTT.

The chain couples TRBV27 to TRBJ2-1; tentative D call: TRBD2 (5 bases). Germline CDR1 MNHEY, CDR2 SMNVEV (reference sequence). The germline V and J ends were trimmed by 2 bases and 4 bases, with 12 bases remaining between them. The CDR3 spans 15 residues. CDR3 bases: TGTGCCAGCAGTTTAGAGGACTCACCTTACAATGAGCAGTTCTTC. Its protein is CASSLEDSPYNEQFF.

The chain employs TRBV19 and TRBJ2-1; 7 bases line up with TRBD1. In germline, CDR1 is LNHDA, CDR2 SQIVND (reference sequence). The CDR3 runs 17 residues. J lost 0 bases, V lost 8 bases, and 13 bases had no gene match. CDR3 residues: CASGPPGTESSYNEQFF. The CDR3 DNA follows: TGTGCCAGTGGACCCCCTGGGACAGAGAGCTCCTACAATGAGCAGTTCTTC.

The sample holds a few counts of this clone. The chain combines TRBV4-3 with TRBJ1-1; 11 positions match TRBD1. V gave up 0 bases and J gave up 11 bases; unmatched junction bases: 8. The CDR3 has 15 residues. Germline V lookup: CDR1 LGHNA, CDR2 YSLEER. The CDR3: CASSQEWTGGDGAFF. The CDR3 nucleotides are TGCGCCAGCAGCCAAGAGTGGACAGGGGGCGACGGGGCTTTCTTT.

In regard to this clone: One end of the junction varies from germline; a read error may be responsible. The J gene is TRBJ1-2, the V gene TRBV18; 10 positions agree with TRBD1. CDR1 and CDR2 from the germline V gene are KGHSH and LQKENI. There are 15 residues in the CDR3. The chain's CDR3 is CASSPTFSTGGSFAF. The CDR3 DNA reads as TGTGCCAGCTCACCAACTTTCTCGACAGGGGGCTCTTTCGCCTTC.

The CDR3 reads CASSKERGVKDEQYF. The CDR3 bases are TGTGCCAGCAGTAAAGAACGGGGAGTGAAAGACGAGCAGTACTTC. The V and J genes are TRBV7-8 and TRBJ2-7; weak D call: TRBD2 (5 bases). Germline V gives CDR1 SGHVS, CDR2 FQNEAQ. V lost 6 bases and J lost 5, with 20 bases in between. The CDR3 sequence is 15 residues long.

V usage is TRBV5-1 and J usage is TRBJ2-7; no firm D call. CDR3 length equals 14 residues. V dropped 1 base and J dropped 2 bases, with 10 bases sitting between them. The germline gives CDR1 SGHRS, CDR2 YFSETQ. CDR3 bases: TGCGCCAGCAGCTTGTTTCCAGTTCCCTACGAGCAGTACTTC. This codes for CASSLFPVPYEQYF.

The rearrangement joins TRBV6-5 to TRBJ1-1; the match to TRBD1 covers 7 bases. Germline CDR1 and CDR2: MNHEY and SVGAGI. The CDR3 runs 13 residues. V lost 5 bases to trimming and J lost 5 bases; unmatched junction nucleotides: 5. CDR3 nucleotides: TGTGCCAGCAGTACAACAGGGGTTACTGAAGCTTTCTTT. Protein product: CASSTTGVTEAFF.